This passage covers 32 T cell receptor beta chains from one sample sequenced in a study of long-term antiretroviral therapy in people with HIV. The assay used was immunoSEQ (version v3.0), run at survey level. Sequencing used immunoSEQ multiplex PCR; TCRdb keeps in-frame clones, though not all of them. The sample shows around 20,000 clones, 91% of them seen only once. The source was unsorted PBMCs, collected 3 years after starting antiretroviral therapy. The receptors here all came from a man in his fifties with HIV.

The J gene is TRBJ2-2, the V gene TRBV28, with TRBD1 identical over 9 bases. Germline V gene lookup returns CDR1 MDHEN and CDR2 SYDVKM. Losses at the gene ends were 6 bases for V and 1 base for J; bases not matched to a gene: 3. This CDR3 is 15 amino acids long. This chain's CDR3 is CASRTGGGNTGELFF. The DNA for the CDR3 is TGTGCCAGCAGGACAGGGGGTGGGAACACCGGGGAGCTGTTTTTT.

V gene TRBV5-1 combines with J gene TRBJ2-3; TRBD2 matches at 8 bases. The J segment lost 2 bases and the V segment lost 4 bases, leaving 6 bases of the junction unmatched. Germline loops: CDR1 SGHRS, CDR2 YFSETQ. This CDR3 is built from 15 residues. The CDR3 protein is CASSRGGLYTDTQYF. For the CDR3, the DNA is TGCGCCAGCAGCCGCGGGGGGCTGTACACAGATACGCAGTATTTT.

The chain combines TRBV18 with TRBJ1-2; D possibly corresponds to TRBD1 (6 bases). Deletions cut 10 bases from V and 7 bases from J, with 19 bases between. Per germline, CDR1 KGHSH and CDR2 LQKENI. This CDR3 region has 13 residues. The chain's CDR3 is CATIDNGGSGYTF. The CDR3 bases are TGTGCCACAATCGACAATGGGGGCAGTGGCTACACCTTC. The entire variable domain, with the rest obtained from reference TRBV18 and TRBJ1-2, is as follows: NAGVMQNPRHLVRRRGQEARLRCSPMKGHSHVYWYRQLPEEGLKFMVYLQKENIIDESGMPKERFSAEFPKEGPSILRIQQVVRGDSAAYFCATIDNGGSGYTFGSGTRLTVV.

In its sample, this clone was seen a few times. The chain recombines TRBV7-9 with TRBJ2-7; 11 bases are a match to TRBD2. This CDR3 region has 15 residues. V gave up 8 bases and J gave up 2 bases; unmatched junction bases: 8. The germline CDR1 and CDR2 sequences are SEHNR and FQNEAQ (reference sequence). The CDR3, as DNA: TGTGCCAGCTCCCCGACTAGCGGGGAGACCTACGAGCAGTACTTC. Its protein is CASSPTSGETYEQYF.

The V and J genes are TRBV11-3 and TRBJ2-2; D is possibly TRBD1 or TRBD2 (5 bases each). V lost 4 bases to trimming and J lost 5 bases, with 14 bases between them. Germline CDR1 is SGHNT and CDR2 is YENEEA. The CDR3 is 15 amino acids. CDR3 in DNA: TGTGCCAGCAGCTGGGACGGGCGAGCGACCGGGGAGCTGTTTTTT. This encodes CASSWDGRATGELFF.

The gene calls are TRBV27 and TRBJ2-7, with D unclear. V was trimmed by 2 bases and J by 5 bases, leaving 4 bases between them. CDR3 length: 11 amino acids. The germline CDR1 and CDR2 sequences are MNHEY and SMNVEV (reference sequence). CDR3 sequence reads: CASSLGNEQYF. The CDR3 bases are TGTGCCAGCAGTTTAGGGAACGAGCAGTACTTC.

This clone was detected only once. The chain has TRBV27 and TRBJ1-1, with 8 bases that match TRBD1. The CDR3 loop spans 17 amino acids. V gave up 2 bases and J gave up 1 base; unmatched junction bases: 9. The germline V gene encodes CDR1 MNHEY and CDR2 SMNVEV (reference sequence). The CDR3 loop reads CASSLKSRQGKNTEAFF. DNA of the CDR3: TGTGCCAGCAGTTTAAAATCAAGACAGGGGAAGAACACTGAAGCTTTCTTT.

The chain recombines TRBV7-8 with TRBJ2-2; D may be TRBD1 (6 bases). The ends were cut back, 1 base at V and 6 bases at J, with 12 bases in the middle. Germline assignment: CDR1 SGHVS and CDR2 FQNEAQ. The CDR3 runs to 15 residues. The CDR3 coding sequence is TGTGCCAGCAGCTTAGGAGGGGGTGGATCCGGGGAGCTGTTTTTT. As protein: CASSLGGGGSGELFF.

The V gene is TRBV5-4, the J gene TRBJ2-3, with 8 bases matching TRBD1. CDR3 length equals 14 residues. J lost 3 bases, V lost 2 bases, and 2 bases had no gene match. Germline values: CDR1 SGHNT, CDR2 YYREEE (reference sequence). The CDR3 is CASSLQGVTDTQYF. The CDR3 DNA reads TGTGCCAGCAGCTTACAGGGGGTGACAGATACGCAGTATTTT.

The chain recombines TRBV9 with TRBJ2-1, with 10 bases fitting TRBD1. Unmatched junction bases numbered 7, after V lost 4 bases and J lost 9 bases. The CDR3 has 14 residues. Germline V gene data show CDR1 as SGDLS and CDR2 as YYNGEE. CDR3 coding DNA: TGTGCCAGCAGCTCTCAGACAGGGGGCGGTGAGCAGTTCTTC. This sequence encodes CASSSQTGGGEQFF.

The rearrangement uses TRBV15 and TRBJ1-2; D is possibly TRBD1 (5 bases). Trimming removed 5 bases from V and 2 bases from J, with 15 bases in between. The germline gives CDR1 LNHNV, CDR2 YYDKDF (reference sequence). This CDR3 has 15 amino acids. This chain's CDR3 is CATSPILRDNYGYTF. CDR3 coding DNA: TGTGCCACCAGCCCAATACTCCGGGACAACTATGGCTACACCTTC. Filled out from reference TRBV15 and TRBJ1-2, the complete variable domain reads DAMVIQNPRYQVTQFGKPVTLSCSQTLNHNVMYWYQQKSSQAPKLLFHYYDKDFNNEADTPDNFQSRRPNTSFCFLDIRSPGLGDTAMYLCATSPILRDNYGYTFGSGTRLTVV.

This sequence joins TRBV10-3 and TRBJ2-1; 9 bases are shared with TRBD1. This CDR3 has 14 residues. V shed 5 bases and J 6 bases; nucleotides not matched to a gene: 5. CDR1 is ENHRY and CDR2 is SYGVKD in the germline V gene. Written as DNA, the CDR3 is TGTGCCATCAGTAGGGACAGGGATGTCAATGAGCAGTTCTTC. Encoded protein: CAISRDRDVNEQFF.

The chain is built from TRBV9 and TRBJ1-1; tentative D call: TRBD1 (6 bases). The V end lost 0 bases, the J end lost 0 bases, and 12 bases lay between the germline ends. The CDR3 is 16 amino acids. In germline, CDR1 is SGDLS, CDR2 YYNGEE. The CDR3 nucleotides are TGTGCCAGCAGCGTAGCTACAGGGCAGGTGAACACTGAAGCTTTCTTT. It specifies CASSVATGQVNTEAFF.

CDR3 in amino acids: CASSPAQDAYNEQFF. The CDR3 DNA is TGTGCCAGCTCACCAGCTCAGGACGCCTACAATGAGCAGTTCTTC. This sequence joins TRBV18 and TRBJ2-1; D is ambiguous. This CDR3 spans 15 amino acids. V was shortened by 2 bases and J by 2 bases, with 10 bases between the two germline ends. The germline V gene has CDR1 KGHSH and CDR2 LQKENI.

CDR3 bases: TGCGCCAGCAGCTTGGGGTACGAGCAGTACTTC. It encodes CASSLGYEQYF. V and J are TRBV5-1 and TRBJ2-7; D gene uncertain. Germline CDR1 SGHRS, CDR2 YFSETQ. Trimming took off 0 bases at V and 4 bases at J, with 2 bases between the two ends. This CDR3 has 11 residues.

The rearrangement links TRBV20-1 to TRBJ2-7; 7 bases are a match to TRBD1. There are 11 residues in the CDR3. Germline CDR1 and CDR2: DFQATT and SNEGSKA (reference sequence). The junction had 4 bases not matched to a gene; V was cut back by 5 bases and J by 6 bases. The chain's CDR3 is CSADTGVEQYF. CDR3 nucleotides: TGCAGTGCTGATACAGGGGTCGAGCAGTACTTC.

V is TRBV5-6 and J is TRBJ2-7; tentative D call: TRBD1 (6 bases). The V end lost 4 bases, the J end lost 5 bases, and 16 bases lay between the germline ends. The CDR3 loop spans 14 amino acids. CDR1 SGHDT and CDR2 YYEEEE come from the germline V gene. The CDR3 loop reads CASSDTGIGDEQYF. DNA for the CDR3: TGTGCCAGCAGCGACACAGGGATTGGGGACGAGCAGTACTTC.

CDR3 residues: CASSLANLAQPQHF. DNA of the CDR3: TGTGCCAGCAGCTTAGCGAACTTGGCTCAGCCCCAGCATTTT. The chain has TRBV7-2 and TRBJ1-5, with D hard to call. The CDR3 is 14 amino acids. Germline-derived CDR1 and CDR2 are SGHTA and FQGNSA. The ends were cut back, 0 bases at V and 6 bases at J, with 9 bases in the middle.

The rearrangement uses TRBV5-6 and TRBJ1-3; D remains ambiguous. The V end was cut by 2 bases, the J end by 0 bases, with 9 bases between. The CDR3 loop spans 15 amino acids. Germline values: CDR1 SGHDT, CDR2 YYEEEE. The CDR3 reads CASSFGFYSGNTIYF. The CDR3 DNA sequence: TGTGCCAGCAGCTTCGGGTTCTACTCTGGAAACACCATATATTTT.

This chain joins TRBV5-1 and TRBJ2-2; D remains ambiguous. Germline CDR1 and CDR2: SGHRS and YFSETQ. The ends were cut back, 4 bases at V and 0 bases at J, with 13 bases in the middle. CDR3 size: 16 residues. The CDR3 reads CASSQTPNPNTGELFF. As DNA, the CDR3 is TGCGCCAGCAGCCAGACCCCTAACCCGAACACCGGGGAGCTGTTTTTT.

The chain recombines TRBV5-1 with TRBJ1-6; D unresolved. Per the germline V gene, CDR1 is SGHRS and CDR2 is YFSETQ. Trimming took 0 bases from V and 0 from J, leaving 10 bases between them. The CDR3 length is 17 residues. CDR3 region: CASSLGVRSSYNSPLHF. The CDR3 bases are TGCGCCAGCAGCTTGGGGGTCAGGAGCTCCTATAATTCACCCCTCCACTTT.

This chain connects TRBV7-8 to TRBJ2-7; D unclear. Germline V gives CDR1 SGHVS, CDR2 FQNEAQ. This CDR3 contains 13 residues. V dropped 1 base and J dropped 3 bases, with 7 bases sitting between them. The CDR3 nucleotides are TGTGCCAGCAGCTTAGGGAAGGACTACGAGCAGTACTTC. Residues: CASSLGKDYEQYF.

The chain carries TRBV11-2 and TRBJ2-1; 12 bases align to TRBD2. From germline, CDR1 is SGHAT and CDR2 FQNNGV. Trimming at V came to 5 bases and at J to 4 bases, leaving 6 bases not matched to a gene. The CDR3 loop spans 16 amino acids. DNA for the CDR3: TGTGCCAGCAGCCCTCGACTAGCGGGGGTTTACAATGAGCAGTTCTTC. Translation: CASSPRLAGVYNEQFF. The variable domain in full, with the rest retrieved from reference TRBV11-2 and TRBJ2-1, is EAGVAQSPRYKIIEKRQSVAFWCNPISGHATLYWYQQILGQGPKLLIQFQNNGVVDDSQLPKDRFSAERLKGVDSTLKIQPAKLEDSAVYLCASSPRLAGVYNEQFFGPGTRLTVL.

V gene TRBV30 combines with J gene TRBJ1-1; the D gene is possibly TRBD1 (5 bases). V was shortened by 4 bases and J by 5 bases, with 17 bases between the two germline ends. Germline lookup yields CDR1 GTSNPN and CDR2 SVGIG (reference sequence). The CDR3 length is 14 residues. The CDR3 coding sequence is TGTGCCTGGAATGGGCATAGGGGATGGACTGAAGCTTTCTTT. This translates into CAWNGHRGWTEAFF.

V and J are TRBV19 and TRBJ2-1; 7 bases agree with TRBD1. CDR1 and CDR2 from the germline V gene are LNHDA and SQIVND (reference sequence). CDR3 length: 12 residues. V lost 8 bases, J lost 7 bases, and 5 bases stayed unmatched. The CDR3 protein is CASSHRGNEQFF. The DNA of the CDR3 is TGTGCCAGTTCCCACAGGGGAAATGAGCAGTTCTTC. Variable domain in full (rest from reference TRBV19 and TRBJ2-1): DGGITQSPKYLFRKEGQNVTLSCEQNLNHDAMYWYRQDPGQGLRLIYYSQIVNDFQKGDIAEGYSVSREKKESFPLTVTSAQKNPTAFYLCASSHRGNEQFFGPGTRLTVL.

The rearrangement uses TRBV7-6 and TRBJ2-2; no clear D. The CDR3 loop spans 18 amino acids. CDR1 and CDR2 (germline): SGHVS, FNYEAQ. V dropped 5 bases and J dropped 1 base, with 20 bases sitting between them. This chain's CDR3 is CASSPGTVRTLNTGELFF. CDR3 nucleotides: TGTGCCAGCAGCCCGGGTACGGTCCGGACCTTGAACACCGGGGAGCTGTTTTTT.

The sample holds one count of this clone. The chain combines TRBV5-8 with TRBJ1-1, with a possible D match to TRBD1 (6 bases). V was pared by 3 bases and J by 1 base, with 10 bases between. This CDR3 has 14 residues. The V gene's germline CDR1 is SGHTS and CDR2 YDEGEE. The CDR3 reads CASSYGDKNTEAFF. In nucleotides, the CDR3 is TGTGCCAGCAGCTATGGGGACAAGAACACTGAAGCTTTCTTT.

The sample holds one count of this clone. The rearrangement joins TRBV4-3 to TRBJ2-7, with D possibly being TRBD1 (5 bases). Trimming took 0 bases from V and 5 from J, leaving 17 bases between them. The CDR3 length is 16 residues. Per the germline V gene, CDR1 is LGHNA and CDR2 is YSLEER. CDR3 protein: CASSQDRRARVNEQYF. Here the CDR3 DNA reads TGCGCCAGCAGCCAAGACCGCCGGGCCAGGGTGAACGAGCAGTACTTC.

The chain is built from TRBV6-1 and TRBJ2-7, with D possibly TRBD1 on 6 matching bases. The CDR3 extends over 12 amino acids. Per germline, CDR1 MNHNS and CDR2 SASEGT. Trimming removed 7 bases at V and 3 bases at J, with 10 bases between. CDR3 in DNA: TGTGCCAGCATTAAGGACAGCTACGAGCAGTACTTC. Translated: CASIKDSYEQYF.

This chain links TRBV7-8 with TRBJ2-7; D not certain. Germline V gene sequence: CDR1 SGHVS, CDR2 FQNEAQ. This CDR3 has 15 amino acids. Trimming removed 5 bases from V and 1 base from J, with 15 bases in between. The CDR3, as DNA: TGTGCCAGCAGCAACCTAGTGGGCAGTTCCTACGAGCAGTACTTC. This codes for CASSNLVGSSYEQYF.

V and J are TRBV27 and TRBJ2-7, with a weak D call TRBD2 (6 bases). CDR3 size: 14 residues. CDR1 and CDR2 from the germline V gene are MNHEY and SMNVEV (reference sequence). V gave up 3 bases and J gave up 2 bases, with 11 bases separating them. The CDR3 reads CASSLGGVAYEQYF. In nucleotides, the CDR3 is TGTGCCAGCAGTTTGGGGGGTGTAGCCTACGAGCAGTACTTC.

This rearrangement joins TRBV30 to TRBJ1-1, with D perhaps TRBD1 (6 bases). The CDR3 contains 14 residues. The V gene lost 2 bases and the J gene lost 1 base, with 11 bases spanning the gap. In germline, CDR1 is GTSNPN, CDR2 SVGIG (reference sequence). This CDR3 is CAWSLTGPNTEAFF. The DNA for the CDR3 is TGTGCCTGGAGTCTGACAGGCCCGAACACTGAAGCTTTCTTT.